The T cell receptor (beta chain) described here comes from a study of HIV-infected children after antiretroviral therapy interruption. Background on the study: Most children had recorded EBV and CMV exposure. Interruption-arm sampling covered weeks 0, 12, interruption end (24 or 48), and about 3 years post-study. Study-level findings and limits: After treatment interruption started, naive CD4+ CDR3 overlap across time points dropped.

Treatment described: PENTA 11 planned treatment interruption arm or continuous ART arm. Only samples with at least 5 million viable PBMCs qualified. Germline assignment: CDR1 MDHEN and CDR2 SYDVKM. The CDR3 has 11 amino acids. V was shortened by 6 bases and J by 11 bases, with 13 bases between the two germline ends. Unique molecular identifiers were included in an RNA-based 3' RACE TCR library. TCRdb itself ran the 3' RACE reads through MiXCR, one entry per CDR3 protein. The sample holds 40,000 to 50,000 distinct CDR3 sequences, 3.5% to 5% seen once. The sample holds many counts of this clonotype. What it binds is unknown.

This specimen was CD45RA+ CD4+ T cells from PBMCs, pooled from several time points, taken from a donor given antiretroviral therapy, either interrupted or continuous. The subset was: naive CD4+ CD45RA+ CD45RO- T cells. The receptor was isolated from a pool of human donors with HIV. V is TRBV28 and J is TRBJ1-1; D gene ambiguous. DNA of the CDR3: TGTGCCAGCAGCGGGCCCTTTGAGGCTTTCTTT. It encodes CASSGPFEAFF.